The rows below give T cell receptor beta chains drawn from one sample of a study of human T cells and chemical hapten exposure. TCRdb independently ran MiXCR on the RACE reads; one entry per CDR3 protein. The sample holds some 80,000 distinct CDR3 sequences, 9.5% to 13% seen once. This material consisted of whole blood, taken in connection with sensitization to the hapten diphenylcyclopropenone (DPC). The origin of the receptors is a man between 18 and 35 years old with alopecia areata. Some clones in this sample may be carry-over from other donors' samples. CDR3s include the opening cysteine and the closing phenylalanine or tryptophan. A D gene is named only where the DNA matches it firmly. Clone size is given for some rows only: seen once, a few or many times, or a class if the clone is expanded.

D gene: NA
clone size: few
J gene: TRBJ1-2
V gene: TRBV28
CDR3 DNA: TGTGCCGGCGGGCAGGACGTCGGCTACACCTTC
CDR3 protein: CAGGQDVGYTF

D gene: NA
clone size: many
J gene: TRBJ1-2
V gene: TRBV7-2
CDR3 DNA: TGTGCCAGCAGCCCCGGACAGTCTCTCTATGGCTACACCTTC
CDR3 protein: CASSPGQSLYGYTF

D gene: NA
clone size: many
J gene: TRBJ1-2
V gene: TRBV7-9
CDR3 DNA: TGTGCCAGCAGTATTGGAACGGCCAGGAACTATGGCTACACCTTC
CDR3 protein: CASSIGTARNYGYTF

D gene: NA
clone size: many
J gene: TRBJ1-4
V gene: TRBV28
CDR3 DNA: TGTGCCAGCAGTTTTCGAGTGGGCCAAGGAGAAAAACTGTTTTTT
CDR3 protein: CASSFRVGQGEKLFF

D gene: TRBD1
clone size: NA
J gene: TRBJ2-7
V gene: TRBV3-1
CDR3 DNA: TGTGCCAGCAGCCCCGGGACAGATGCCTACGAGCAGTACTTC
CDR3 protein: CASSPGTDAYEQYF

D gene: NA
clone size: many
J gene: TRBJ1-1
V gene: TRBV10-3
CDR3 DNA: TGTGCCATCAGTGAGTTAGAGGGGACGGGTGGAACTGAAGCTTTCTTT
CDR3 protein: CAISELEGTGGTEAFF

D gene: NA
clone size: few
J gene: TRBJ1-1
V gene: TRBV9
CDR3 DNA: TGTGCCAGCAGCGTAGGGGATAACACTGAAGCTTTCTTT
CDR3 protein: CASSVGDNTEAFF

D gene: NA
clone size: NA
J gene: TRBJ1-5
V gene: TRBV20-1
CDR3 DNA: TGCAGTGCTAGAGGAGGTGGTACAGTCAATCAGCCCCAGCATTTT
CDR3 protein: CSARGGGTVNQPQHF

D gene: NA
clone size: NA
J gene: TRBJ1-4
V gene: TRBV12-3/TRBV12-4
CDR3 DNA: TGTGCCAGCAGTGAGCCGGGACCTGCAAAACTGTTTTTT
CDR3 protein: CASSEPGPAKLFF

D gene: NA
clone size: NA
J gene: TRBJ1-6
V gene: TRBV6-5
CDR3 DNA: TGTGCCAGCAGTTACGCCTCAGGGACAACATCCTATAATTCACCCCTCCACTTT
CDR3 protein: CASSYASGTTSYNSPLHF

D gene: NA
clone size: many
J gene: TRBJ2-7
V gene: TRBV20-1
CDR3 DNA: TGCAGTGCTAGAGATCCGAGGAATCCGACATACGAGCAGTACTTC
CDR3 protein: CSARDPRNPTYEQYF

D gene: NA
clone size: many
J gene: TRBJ1-5
V gene: TRBV6-2/TRBV6-3
CDR3 DNA: TGTGCCAGCAGTCAGTGGGGCAATCAGCCCCAGCATTTT
CDR3 protein: CASSQWGNQPQHF

D gene: TRBD2
clone size: NA
J gene: TRBJ2-2
V gene: TRBV7-9
CDR3 DNA: TGTGCCAGCCCCTTGGAGCGGGGGGTCTACACCGGGGAGCTGTTTTTT
CDR3 protein: CASPLERGVYTGELFF

D gene: TRBD2
clone size: NA
J gene: TRBJ2-2
V gene: TRBV4-3
CDR3 DNA: TGCGCCAGCAGCCCTCTGGGAGGGTTCACCGGGGAGCTGTTTTTT
CDR3 protein: CASSPLGGFTGELFF

D gene: NA
clone size: NA
J gene: TRBJ2-1
V gene: TRBV29-1
CDR3 DNA: TGCAGCGTTGATGGACCCGACATTTCCAATGAGCAGTTCTTC
CDR3 protein: CSVDGPDISNEQFF

D gene: TRBD2
clone size: many
J gene: TRBJ2-7
V gene: TRBV7-7
CDR3 DNA: TGTGCCAGCAGCGGAGGGACTAGCAGTATCTACGAGCAGTACTTC
CDR3 protein: CASSGGTSSIYEQYF

D gene: NA
clone size: NA
J gene: TRBJ2-7
V gene: TRBV5-4
CDR3 DNA: TGTGCCAGCAGCTTGGATCAGGAAAGCTACGAGCAGTACTTC
CDR3 protein: CASSLDQESYEQYF

D gene: NA
clone size: many
J gene: TRBJ1-1
V gene: TRBV2
CDR3 DNA: TGTGCCGGGGCAGGGGCTAGGAACACTGAAGCTTTCTTT
CDR3 protein: CAGAGARNTEAFF

D gene: NA
clone size: few
J gene: TRBJ1-4
V gene: TRBV7-9
CDR3 DNA: TGTGCCAGCAGCTTAGCGCTCGACGATGAAAAACTGTTTTTT
CDR3 protein: CASSLALDDEKLFF

D gene: NA
clone size: NA
J gene: TRBJ1-2
V gene: TRBV7-9
CDR3 DNA: TGTGCCAGCAGCCCAGGGGTGATCCGAACCCTCTATGGCTACACCTTC
CDR3 protein: CASSPGVIRTLYGYTF

D gene: NA
clone size: NA
J gene: TRBJ2-2
V gene: TRBV13
CDR3 DNA: TGTGCCAGCAGCCTATCCCGGGCAGTTTACACCGGGGAGCTGTTTTTT
CDR3 protein: CASSLSRAVYTGELFF

D gene: NA
clone size: many
J gene: TRBJ1-2
V gene: TRBV7-8
CDR3 DNA: TGTGCCAGCAGCTTAGGCAGAGCTAACTATGGCTACACCTTC
CDR3 protein: CASSLGRANYGYTF

D gene: NA
clone size: many
J gene: TRBJ2-1
V gene: TRBV12-3/TRBV12-4
CDR3 DNA: TGTGCCAGCAGTTTAGTTGCGGGACAAGTCAATGAGCAGTTCTTC
CDR3 protein: CASSLVAGQVNEQFF

D gene: NA
clone size: many
J gene: TRBJ1-1
V gene: TRBV25-1
CDR3 DNA: TGTGCCAGCAGAAAGACAGATTCCCGGACTGAAGCTTTCTTT
CDR3 protein: CASRKTDSRTEAFF

D gene: NA
clone size: few
J gene: TRBJ1-1
V gene: TRBV5-1
CDR3 DNA: TGCGCCAGCAGCCCCCTTGGCCCCACAATGAACACTGAAGCTTTCTTT
CDR3 protein: CASSPLGPTMNTEAFF

D gene: NA
clone size: many
J gene: TRBJ2-2
V gene: TRBV7-7
CDR3 DNA: TGTGCCAGCAGCTTAAAGTACACCGGGGAGCTGTTTTTT
CDR3 protein: CASSLKYTGELFF

D gene: NA
clone size: many
J gene: TRBJ1-1
V gene: TRBV12-5
CDR3 DNA: TGTGCTAGTGGTCCCCTAGCTAGTGAAGCTTTCTTT
CDR3 protein: CASGPLASEAFF

D gene: TRBD1
clone size: NA
J gene: TRBJ2-7
V gene: TRBV7-8
CDR3 DNA: TGTGCCAGCAGCATGGGACAGGGCTACGAGCAGTACTTC
CDR3 protein: CASSMGQGYEQYF

D gene: TRBD1
clone size: many
J gene: TRBJ1-2
V gene: TRBV7-8
CDR3 DNA: TGTGCCAGCAGCTCCGGACAGGGGAGTCAGTACTATGGCTACACCTTC
CDR3 protein: CASSSGQGSQYYGYTF

D gene: NA
clone size: many
J gene: TRBJ1-1
V gene: TRBV12-3/TRBV12-4
CDR3 DNA: TGTGCCAGCAGTTTAGGGGGGGCGGGCTACACTGAAGCTTTCTTT
CDR3 protein: CASSLGGAGYTEAFF

D gene: NA
clone size: many
J gene: TRBJ1-4
V gene: TRBV7-9
CDR3 DNA: TGTGCCAGCAGCTTGATGCCGGACGGTGAAAAACTGTTTTTT
CDR3 protein: CASSLMPDGEKLFF

D gene: NA
clone size: many
J gene: TRBJ1-1
V gene: TRBV5-4
CDR3 DNA: TGTGCCAGCAGCTTGGATAGTGCTCGGATGAACACTGAAGCTTTCTTT
CDR3 protein: CASSLDSARMNTEAFF

D gene: NA
clone size: NA
J gene: TRBJ2-1
V gene: TRBV6-5
CDR3 DNA: TGTGCCAGCAGTTATGGGGGGCAGGGATCCTACAATGAGCAGTTCTTC
CDR3 protein: CASSYGGQGSYNEQFF

D gene: TRBD2
clone size: many
J gene: TRBJ2-3
V gene: TRBV7-9
CDR3 DNA: TGTGCCAGCAGCTTAGGGATAGCGGGGGGCACAGATACGCAGTATTTT
CDR3 protein: CASSLGIAGGTDTQYF

D gene: NA
clone size: few
J gene: TRBJ1-6
V gene: TRBV5-1
CDR3 DNA: TGCGCCAGCAGCGATCAGGGAGGGAGTAATTCACCCCTCCACTTT
CDR3 protein: CASSDQGGSNSPLHF

D gene: NA
clone size: NA
J gene: TRBJ2-7
V gene: TRBV10-3
CDR3 DNA: TGTGCCATCAGGGTGGACATCTCCTACGAGCAGTACTTC
CDR3 protein: CAIRVDISYEQYF

D gene: TRBD2
clone size: NA
J gene: TRBJ2-3
V gene: TRBV29-1
CDR3 DNA: TGCAGCGTTGAGGTGGTTAGACTAGCGGGGGGGCCTCACTTCAGGGATACGCAGTATTTT
CDR3 protein: CSVEVVRLAGGPHFRDTQYF

D gene: TRBD1
clone size: few
J gene: TRBJ1-2
V gene: TRBV7-9
CDR3 DNA: TGTGCCAGCAGTCAAGAGGGGGCGCGAGGCTACACCTTC
CDR3 protein: CASSQEGARGYTF

D gene: NA
clone size: few
J gene: TRBJ1-4
V gene: TRBV12-3/TRBV12-4
CDR3 DNA: TGTGCCAGCACAAGTCTTAATGAAAAACTGTTTTTT
CDR3 protein: CASTSLNEKLFF

D gene: NA
clone size: NA
J gene: TRBJ1-3
V gene: TRBV9
CDR3 DNA: TGTGCCAGCAGCGCAGGGACGGGTTCTGGAAACACCATATATTTT
CDR3 protein: CASSAGTGSGNTIYF

D gene: NA
clone size: NA
J gene: TRBJ2-5
V gene: TRBV10-3
CDR3 DNA: TGTGCCATCAGTGAATCTGCGGTCGGAGGGACCCAGTACTTC
CDR3 protein: CAISESAVGGTQYF

D gene: TRBD2
clone size: few
J gene: TRBJ2-1
V gene: TRBV6-2/TRBV6-3
CDR3 DNA: TGTGCCAGCAGAAACGGGGGGACGGGGAGTGAGCAGTTCTTC
CDR3 protein: CASRNGGTGSEQFF

D gene: NA
clone size: NA
J gene: TRBJ1-2
V gene: TRBV2
CDR3 DNA: TGTGCCAGCAGTGACTCCGGGACCCTCGTCTATGGCTACACCTTC
CDR3 protein: CASSDSGTLVYGYTF

D gene: NA
clone size: many
J gene: TRBJ2-1
V gene: TRBV3-1
CDR3 DNA: TGTGCCAGCAGCCAAGAGGCGGGGTCTTACAATGAGCAGTTCTTC
CDR3 protein: CASSQEAGSYNEQFF

D gene: TRBD1
clone size: many
J gene: TRBJ1-1
V gene: TRBV18
CDR3 DNA: TGTGCCAGCTCACCCGGGACAGGGGATTTGGACACTGAAGCTTTCTTT
CDR3 protein: CASSPGTGDLDTEAFF

D gene: TRBD2
clone size: NA
J gene: TRBJ2-1
V gene: TRBV5-6
CDR3 DNA: TGTGCCAGCAGCCATTGGACTAGCGGGGGAGAGAATGAGCAGTTCTTC
CDR3 protein: CASSHWTSGGENEQFF

D gene: NA
clone size: many
J gene: TRBJ2-3
V gene: TRBV20-1
CDR3 DNA: TGCAGTGCTGAGACTGACGGGGTGCCTGGTACGCAGTATTTT
CDR3 protein: CSAETDGVPGTQYF

D gene: NA
clone size: few
J gene: TRBJ1-2
V gene: TRBV6-1
CDR3 DNA: TGTGCCAGCAGTGTGGGGGCTTCTGGAGGCTACACCTTC
CDR3 protein: CASSVGASGGYTF

D gene: TRBD1
clone size: NA
J gene: TRBJ1-4
V gene: TRBV6-6
CDR3 DNA: TGTGCCAGCAGCCAACGGACAGGGGGCGACGAAAAACTGTTTTTT
CDR3 protein: CASSQRTGGDEKLFF

D gene: NA
clone size: many
J gene: TRBJ1-5
V gene: TRBV12-2
CDR3 DNA: TGTGCAAGTCGCTTAGTTCTAATTTCCAGGAGTAGCAATCAGCCCCAGCATTTT
CDR3 protein: CASRLVLISRSSNQPQHF

D gene: NA
clone size: few
J gene: TRBJ1-2
V gene: TRBV27
CDR3 DNA: TGTGCCAGCAGTTTAAGCAAACCTGGGAGCTATGGCTACACCTTC
CDR3 protein: CASSLSKPGSYGYTF

D gene: NA
clone size: NA
J gene: TRBJ2-5
V gene: TRBV12-3/TRBV12-4
CDR3 DNA: TGTGCCAGTGTTCTCCAAGGCGGGCGGGAGACCCAGTACTTC
CDR3 protein: CASVLQGGRETQYF

D gene: NA
clone size: NA
J gene: TRBJ2-5
V gene: TRBV12-2
CDR3 DNA: TGTGCAAGTCGCCCCATTATTGCCGGGGCAGAAGAGACCCAGTACTTC
CDR3 protein: CASRPIIAGAEETQYF

D gene: NA
clone size: NA
J gene: TRBJ2-2
V gene: TRBV5-1
CDR3 DNA: TGCGCCAGCAGCTTGGCGCGGCAGAGGAACACCGGGGAGCTGTTTTTT
CDR3 protein: CASSLARQRNTGELFF

D gene: NA
clone size: NA
J gene: TRBJ2-5
V gene: TRBV29-1
CDR3 DNA: TGCAGCGTTGAAGGGGGTGGCGAGACCCAGTACTTC
CDR3 protein: CSVEGGGETQYF

D gene: NA
clone size: few
J gene: TRBJ1-1
V gene: TRBV29-1
CDR3 DNA: TGCAGCGTAGGACGAGGAGGGAACACTGAAGCTTTCTTT
CDR3 protein: CSVGRGGNTEAFF

D gene: TRBD1
clone size: many
J gene: TRBJ2-3
V gene: TRBV7-2
CDR3 DNA: TGTGCCAGCAGCCACAGGATTAGTTTTTTCGGGACAGGGGGAAACCTACACAGAGATACGCAGTATTTT
CDR3 protein: CASSHRISFFGTGGNLHRDTQYF